The subject of this entry is one T cell receptor (beta chain). What it recognizes is unknown. Regulatory T cells were sorted as CD4+CD25hiCD127low/negative cells. The data were obtained in a study of B cell selection in AIRE deficiency. The repertoire was sequenced with immunoSEQ multiplex PCR; TCRdb's copy has only in-frame clones and lacks some. The sample lists approximately 24,000 clones, about 90% occurring once. With 9 bases removed from V and 7 bases from J, the gap between germline ends came to 13 bases. Germline lookup yields CDR1 SGHRS and CDR2 YFSETQ. The CDR3 spans 12 residues. Study conclusions and caveats: Shared Treg sequences had shorter CDR3s, biased toward rearrangements with few non-templated insertions.

The origin of this receptor is a human donor in good health. Material: CD4+CD25+ Tregs sorted from PBMCs. The V call is TRBV5-1, the J call TRBJ2-2; D is perhaps TRBD1 (6 bases). In DNA, the CDR3 is TGCGCCACAAACCAGGGGAACGGGGAGCTGTTTTTT. Translated: CATNQGNGELFF.